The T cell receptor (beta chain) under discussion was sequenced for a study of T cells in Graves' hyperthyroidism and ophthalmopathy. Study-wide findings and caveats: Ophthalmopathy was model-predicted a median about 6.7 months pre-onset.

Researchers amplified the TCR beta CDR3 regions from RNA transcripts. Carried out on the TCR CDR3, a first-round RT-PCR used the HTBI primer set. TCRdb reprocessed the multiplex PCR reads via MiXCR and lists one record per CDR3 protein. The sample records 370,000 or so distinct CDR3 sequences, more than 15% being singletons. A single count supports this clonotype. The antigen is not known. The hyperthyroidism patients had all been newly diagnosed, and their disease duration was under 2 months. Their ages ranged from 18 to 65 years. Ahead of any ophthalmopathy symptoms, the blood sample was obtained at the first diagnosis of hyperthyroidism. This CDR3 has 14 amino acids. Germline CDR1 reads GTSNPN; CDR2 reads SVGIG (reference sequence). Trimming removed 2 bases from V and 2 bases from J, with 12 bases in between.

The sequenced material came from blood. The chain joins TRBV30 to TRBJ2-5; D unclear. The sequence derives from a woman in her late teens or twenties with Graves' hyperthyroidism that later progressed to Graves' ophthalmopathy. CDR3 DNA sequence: TGTGCCTGGAGTCGTATGAGCAGTCAAGAGACCCAGTACTTC. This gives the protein CAWSRMSSQETQYF.